The next 4 T cell receptor beta chains were all read from a single sample in a study of cytomegalovirus exposure and HLA in healthy donors. Vbeta (60) and Jbeta (13) primers were used in the PCR. The method was immunoSEQ multiplex PCR; TCRdb's version includes in-frame clones alone and lacks a portion of them. The data hold more than 150,000 clones, with around 80% observed a single time. What was sequenced was PBMCs. The receptors come from a girl aged 5-17 years in good health and CMV-seropositive.

The chain links TRBV6-7 to TRBJ2-5; TRBD2 matches at 12 bases. TRBV6-7 is labeled an ORF, and its function is uncertain. The CDR3 runs to 14 residues. Losses at the gene ends were 5 bases for V and 3 bases for J; bases not matched to a gene: 1. The CDR3 here is CASSPSGREETQYF. The CDR3 nucleotides read TGTGCCAGCAGTCCTAGCGGGAGGGAAGAGACCCAGTACTTC.

The chain combines TRBV14 with TRBJ1-1; TRBD1 is a possible D gene (6 bases). This CDR3 spans 15 amino acids. The germline CDR1 and CDR2 sequences are SGHDN and FVKESK. The V end was cut by 3 bases, the J end by 5 bases, with 16 bases between. CDR3 in DNA: TGTGCCAGCAGCCAGACGGGCAGGGGCGGGACTGAAGCTTTCTTT. Encoded protein: CASSQTGRGGTEAFF.

Only a few counts were recorded for this clone. J is TRBJ1-4 and V is TRBV6-6; D gene ambiguous. The CDR3 runs 15 residues. V was clipped by 2 bases and J by 5 bases, with 12 bases between them. Germline V gene sequence: CDR1 MNHNY, CDR2 SVGAGI (reference sequence). CDR3 sequence reads: CASSYARQTNEKLFF. CDR3 nucleotide sequence: TGTGCCAGCAGTTACGCAAGACAAACGAATGAAAAACTGTTTTTT.

V usage is TRBV7-9 and J usage is TRBJ1-1; D uncertain. CDR1 is SEHNR and CDR2 is FQNEAQ in the germline V gene (reference sequence). The CDR3 contains 14 residues. Trimming took 4 bases from V and 6 from J, leaving 15 bases between them. The CDR3 bases are TGTGCCAGCAGCTCAGCTCGGGGAGGCCCTGAAGCTTTCTTT. This encodes CASSSARGGPEAFF.